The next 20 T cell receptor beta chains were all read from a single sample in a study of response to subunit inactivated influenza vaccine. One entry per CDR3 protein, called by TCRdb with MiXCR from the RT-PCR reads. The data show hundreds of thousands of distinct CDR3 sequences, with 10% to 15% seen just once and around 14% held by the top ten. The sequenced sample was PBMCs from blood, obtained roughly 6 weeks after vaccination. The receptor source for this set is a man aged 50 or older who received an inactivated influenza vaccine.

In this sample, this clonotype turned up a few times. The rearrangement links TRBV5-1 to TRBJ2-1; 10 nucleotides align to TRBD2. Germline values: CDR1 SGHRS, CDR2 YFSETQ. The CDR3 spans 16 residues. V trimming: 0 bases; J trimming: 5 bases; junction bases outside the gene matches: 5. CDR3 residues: CASSLELAGPHNEQFF. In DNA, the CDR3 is TGCGCCAGCAGCTTGGAACTAGCGGGACCGCACAATGAGCAGTTCTTC.

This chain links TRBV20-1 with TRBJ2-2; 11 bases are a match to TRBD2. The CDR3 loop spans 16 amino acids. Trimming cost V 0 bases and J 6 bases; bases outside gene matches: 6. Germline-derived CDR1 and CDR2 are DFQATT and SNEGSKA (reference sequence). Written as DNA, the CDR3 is TGCAGTGCTAGAGAGATAGCGGGAGGGCCGTCCGGGGAGCTGTTTTTT. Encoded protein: CSAREIAGGPSGELFF.

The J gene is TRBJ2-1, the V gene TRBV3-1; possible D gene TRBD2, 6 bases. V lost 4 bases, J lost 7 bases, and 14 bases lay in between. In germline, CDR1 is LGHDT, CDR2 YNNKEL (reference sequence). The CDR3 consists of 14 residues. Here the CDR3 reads CASSPGLFGNEQFF. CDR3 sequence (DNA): TGTGCCAGCAGCCCGGGACTTTTCGGGAATGAGCAGTTCTTC.

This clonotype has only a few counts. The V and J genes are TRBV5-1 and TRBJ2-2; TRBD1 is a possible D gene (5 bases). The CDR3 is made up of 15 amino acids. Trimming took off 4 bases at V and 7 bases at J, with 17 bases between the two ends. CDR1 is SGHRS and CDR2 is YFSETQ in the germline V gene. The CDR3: CASSVPQGTGGELFF. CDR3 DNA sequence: TGCGCCAGCAGCGTCCCGCAGGGTACGGGCGGGGAGCTGTTTTTT.

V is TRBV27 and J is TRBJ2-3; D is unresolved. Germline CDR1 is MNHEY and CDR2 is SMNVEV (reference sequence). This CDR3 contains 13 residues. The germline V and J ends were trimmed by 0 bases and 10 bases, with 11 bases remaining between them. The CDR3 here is CASSLSSFSPQYF. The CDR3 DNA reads TGTGCCAGCAGTTTATCTTCTTTTAGCCCGCAGTATTTT.

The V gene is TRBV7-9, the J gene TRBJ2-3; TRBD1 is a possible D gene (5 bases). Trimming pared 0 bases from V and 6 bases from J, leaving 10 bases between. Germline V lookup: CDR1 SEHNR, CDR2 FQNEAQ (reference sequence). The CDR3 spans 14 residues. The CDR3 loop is CASSLAASGDTQYF. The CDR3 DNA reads TGTGCCAGCAGCTTAGCGGCATCAGGGGATACGCAGTATTTT.

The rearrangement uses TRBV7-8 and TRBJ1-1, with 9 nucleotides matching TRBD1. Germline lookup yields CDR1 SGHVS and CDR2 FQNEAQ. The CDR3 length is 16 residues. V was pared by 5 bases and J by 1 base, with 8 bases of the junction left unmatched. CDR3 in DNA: TGTGCCAGCAGCCCCAGGGACAGGGCAACGAACACTGAAGCTTTCTTT. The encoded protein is CASSPRDRATNTEAFF.

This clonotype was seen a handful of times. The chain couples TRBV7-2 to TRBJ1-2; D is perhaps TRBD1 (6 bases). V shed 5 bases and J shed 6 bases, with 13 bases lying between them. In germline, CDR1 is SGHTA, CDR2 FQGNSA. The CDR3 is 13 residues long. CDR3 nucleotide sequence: TGTGCCAGCAGCACATACAGGGCCCATGGCTACACCTTC. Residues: CASSTYRAHGYTF.

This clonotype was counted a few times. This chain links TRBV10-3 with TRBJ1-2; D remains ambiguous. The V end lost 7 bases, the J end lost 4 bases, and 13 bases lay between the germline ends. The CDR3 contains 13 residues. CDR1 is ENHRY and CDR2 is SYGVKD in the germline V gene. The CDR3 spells CAITNAMGYGYTF. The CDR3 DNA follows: TGTGCCATCACTAACGCGATGGGCTATGGCTACACCTTC.

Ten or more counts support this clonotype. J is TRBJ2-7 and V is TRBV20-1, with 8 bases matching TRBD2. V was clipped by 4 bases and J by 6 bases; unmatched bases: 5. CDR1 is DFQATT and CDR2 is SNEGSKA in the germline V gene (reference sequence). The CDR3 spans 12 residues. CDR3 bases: TGCAGTGCTACCGGGGGGGCGGGCGAGCAGTACTTC. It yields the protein CSATGGAGEQYF.

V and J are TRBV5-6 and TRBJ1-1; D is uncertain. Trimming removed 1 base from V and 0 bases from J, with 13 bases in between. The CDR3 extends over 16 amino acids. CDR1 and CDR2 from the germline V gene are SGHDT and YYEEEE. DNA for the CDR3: TGTGCCAGCAGCTTGCAGACGGCAGTCATGAACACTGAAGCTTTCTTT. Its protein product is CASSLQTAVMNTEAFF.

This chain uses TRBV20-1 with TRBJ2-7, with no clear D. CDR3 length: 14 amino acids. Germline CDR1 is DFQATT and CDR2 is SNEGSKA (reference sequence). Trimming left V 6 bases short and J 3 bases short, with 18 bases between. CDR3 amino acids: CSATDRVFNYEQYF. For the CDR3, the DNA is TGCAGTGCCACCGACCGAGTGTTTAACTACGAGCAGTACTTC.

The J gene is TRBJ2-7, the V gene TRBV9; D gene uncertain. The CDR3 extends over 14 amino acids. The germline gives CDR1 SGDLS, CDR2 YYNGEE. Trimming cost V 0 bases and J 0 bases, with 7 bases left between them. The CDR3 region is CASSVAYGSYEQYF. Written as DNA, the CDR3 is TGTGCCAGCAGCGTAGCTTACGGCTCCTACGAGCAGTACTTC.

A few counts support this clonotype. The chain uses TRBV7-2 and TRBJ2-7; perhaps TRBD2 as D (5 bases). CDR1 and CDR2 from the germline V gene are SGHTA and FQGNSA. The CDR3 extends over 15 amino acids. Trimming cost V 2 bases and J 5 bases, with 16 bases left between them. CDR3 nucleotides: TGTGCCAGCAGCTTAATGGTGACACGAGGGAACGAGCAGTACTTC. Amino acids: CASSLMVTRGNEQYF.

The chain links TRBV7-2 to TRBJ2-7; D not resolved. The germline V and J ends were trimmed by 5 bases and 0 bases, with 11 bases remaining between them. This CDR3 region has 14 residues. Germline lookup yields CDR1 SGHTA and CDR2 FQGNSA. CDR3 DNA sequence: TGTGCCAGCAGCCCCAGACGTACCTCCTACGAGCAGTACTTC. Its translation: CASSPRRTSYEQYF.

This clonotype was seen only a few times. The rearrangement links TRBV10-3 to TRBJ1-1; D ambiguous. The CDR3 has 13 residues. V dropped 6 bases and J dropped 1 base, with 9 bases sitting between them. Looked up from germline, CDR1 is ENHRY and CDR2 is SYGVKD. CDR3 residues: CAIRITENTEAFF. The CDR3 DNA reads TGTGCCATCAGAATCACAGAGAACACTGAAGCTTTCTTT.

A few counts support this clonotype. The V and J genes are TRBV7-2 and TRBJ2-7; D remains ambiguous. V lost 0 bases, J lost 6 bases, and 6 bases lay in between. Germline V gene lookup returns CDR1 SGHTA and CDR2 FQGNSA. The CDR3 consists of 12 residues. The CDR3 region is CASSLAPGEQYF. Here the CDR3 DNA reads TGTGCCAGCAGCTTAGCGCCAGGCGAGCAGTACTTC.

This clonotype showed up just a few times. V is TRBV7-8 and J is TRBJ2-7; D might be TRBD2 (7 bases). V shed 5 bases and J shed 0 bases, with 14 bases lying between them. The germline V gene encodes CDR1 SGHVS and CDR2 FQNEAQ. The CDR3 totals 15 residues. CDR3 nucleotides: TGTGCCAGCAGCCGCCGGGGGGCGAACTCCTACGAGCAGTACTTC. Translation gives CASSRRGANSYEQYF.

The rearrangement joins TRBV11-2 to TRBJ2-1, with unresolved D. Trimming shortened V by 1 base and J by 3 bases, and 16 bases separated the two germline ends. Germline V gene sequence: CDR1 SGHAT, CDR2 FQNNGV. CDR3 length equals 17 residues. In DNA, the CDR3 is TGTGCCAGCAGCTTAGGATACTTCCCGGTCGGCTACAATGAGCAGTTCTTC. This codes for CASSLGYFPVGYNEQFF.

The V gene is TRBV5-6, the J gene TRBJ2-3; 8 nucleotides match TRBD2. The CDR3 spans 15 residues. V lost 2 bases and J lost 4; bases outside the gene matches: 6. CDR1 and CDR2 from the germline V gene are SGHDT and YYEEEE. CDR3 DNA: TGTGCCAGCAGCTTCCAGACTAGCGTGGCAGATACGCAGTATTTT. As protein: CASSFQTSVADTQYF.